This T cell receptor (beta chain) was recorded in a study of blood T cell repertoires in COVID-19. On the study more broadly: Acute-phase and convalescent COVID-19 samples originated in the United States, Italy and Spain. Sources were T cells, B-cell-depleted T cells, or PBMCs; the material itself was cDNA or gDNA.

This CDR3 has 14 amino acids. V lost 5 bases and J lost 4; bases outside the gene matches: 6. Germline CDR1 KGHSH, CDR2 LQKENI. The repertoire was sequenced with immunoSEQ multiplex PCR; TCRdb's copy has only in-frame clones and lacks some. The sample lists some 31,000 clones, around 85% occurring once. The J gene is TRBJ1-2, the V gene TRBV18; 8 nucleotides align to TRBD1. Sequences were obtained from peripheral blood. The receptor comes from a human donor with acute or convalescent COVID-19. The donor label of this sample is uncertain. Written as DNA, the CDR3 is TGTGCCAGCTCAGGGACAGGAGAACCCTATGGCTACACCTTC. Its protein is CASSGTGEPYGYTF. The full variable domain, its missing parts supplied by reference TRBV18 and TRBJ1-2, is NAGVMQNPRHLVRRRGQEARLRCSPMKGHSHVYWYRQLPEEGLKFMVYLQKENIIDESGMPKERFSAEFPKEGPSILRIQQVVRGDSAAYFCASSGTGEPYGYTFGSGTRLTVV.